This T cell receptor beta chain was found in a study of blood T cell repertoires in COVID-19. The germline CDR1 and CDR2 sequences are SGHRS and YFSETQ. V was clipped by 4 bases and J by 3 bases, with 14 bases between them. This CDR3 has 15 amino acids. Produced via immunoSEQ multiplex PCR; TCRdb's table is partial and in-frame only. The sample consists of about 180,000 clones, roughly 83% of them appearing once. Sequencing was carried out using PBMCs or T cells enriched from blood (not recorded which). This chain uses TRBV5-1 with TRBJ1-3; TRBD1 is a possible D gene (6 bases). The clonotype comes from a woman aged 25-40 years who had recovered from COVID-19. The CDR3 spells CASSAGQMVGNTIYF. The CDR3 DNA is TGCGCCAGCAGCGCCGGACAGATGGTTGGAAACACCATATATTTT.